This T cell receptor beta chain was sequenced in a study of OX40 agonist ivuxolimab in advanced cancers. Study-level information: Ivuxolimab, an antibody acting as an agonist of OX40 (CD134), was used to treat patients. The dose-escalation cohort had hepatocellular carcinoma, melanoma, renal cell or head and neck cancer. Earlier anti-PD-1, anti-PD-L1 or anti-CTLA-4 therapy was permitted; around 40% had received some. Study-level findings and limits: Some nonresponders additionally presented with little normalized T-cell clonal expansion.

As for this clone: Its antigen is undetermined. A read error may produce the germline difference seen at one junction end.

The assay was immunoSEQ multiplex PCR, and TCRdb's table has in-frame clones only and misses some. The sample holds roughly 90,000 clones, around 90% seen once. This CDR3 region has 14 residues. The germline V gene has CDR1 SGDLS and CDR2 YYNGEE. The material sequenced was CD4+ or CD8+ T cells sorted from blood, taken in a trial of the OX40 agonist ivuxolimab. The V call is TRBV9, the J call TRBJ1-5; 9 nucleotides line up with TRBD1. This receptor was taken from an adult with an advanced solid tumor such as melanoma, head and neck, liver or kidney cancer. The CDR3 DNA reads as TGTGCCAGCAGCGCAACAGGGGGCAAACAGCCCCAGCATTTT. Its protein product is CASSATGGKQPQHF.